A selection of T cell receptor beta chains follows, all from one sample in a study of blood T cell repertoires in COVID-19. Generated by immunoSEQ multiplex PCR, the TCRdb table keeps only in-frame clones and is missing some. The sample lists about 150,000 clones; around 82% were seen once. The sample taken for sequencing was peripheral blood. The receptors shown here come from a human donor with acute or convalescent COVID-19. The donor label of this sample is uncertain. Both conserved end residues are part of each CDR3. D genes are given only for firm matches. Only part of the rows carry a size: once, few, many, or a class if the clone is expanded.

clone_size | j_call | d_call | v_call | cdr3_nt | cdr3_aa
. | TRBJ1-2 | . | TRBV5-1 | TGCGCCAGCAGCTTAACGCCGGGGAACTATGGCTACACCTTC | CASSLTPGNYGYTF
. | TRBJ2-4 | TRBD1 | TRBV19 | TGTGCCACCACGGACAGGGGAAAAAACATTCAGTACTTC | CATTDRGKNIQYF
. | TRBJ1-1 | . | TRBV7-9 | TGTGCCAGCAGCCCACAGGACACTGAAGCTTTCTTT | CASSPQDTEAFF
. | TRBJ1-1 | . | TRBV29-1 | TGCAGCGTTGACCTAACAGAAGCTGAAGCTTTCTTT | CSVDLTEAEAFF
. | TRBJ2-1 | TRBD2 | TRBV30 | TGTGCCTGGAGGGTAGCGGGGGGCAATGAGCAGTTCTTC | CAWRVAGGNEQFF
. | TRBJ1-2 | TRBD1 | TRBV5-1 | TGCGCCAGCAGCCCGGGGACAGGGGGCAACTATGGCTACACCTTC | CASSPGTGGNYGYTF
once | TRBJ2-5 | TRBD1 | TRBV4-1 | TGCGCCAGCAGCATGGACAGGAGGAAAGAGACCCAGTACTTC | CASSMDRRKETQYF
. | TRBJ1-5 | TRBD1 | TRBV12-5 | TGTGCTAGTGGTCTTCTTTCCGGACAGGGGCGCAATCAGCCCCAGCATTTT | CASGLLSGQGRNQPQHF
. | TRBJ2-5 | TRBD1 | TRBV7-6 | TGTGCCAGCAGCTCGGGACAGGGGGCGAGGGAGACCCAGTACTTC | CASSSGQGARETQYF
. | TRBJ1-3 | TRBD1 | TRBV29-1 | TGCAGCGTGGAAACAGGGGTCTCTGGAAACACCATATATTTT | CSVETGVSGNTIYF
once | TRBJ1-4 | . | TRBV6-1 | TGTGCCAGCAGTGAGATAATGGGGCGGGGGTCTGAAAAACTGTTTTTT | CASSEIMGRGSEKLFF
. | TRBJ1-2 | TRBD1 | TRBV7-9 | TGTGCCAGCAGCGGGGGACAGGAAACTTCGGGCTACACCTTC | CASSGGQETSGYTF
. | TRBJ2-7 | TRBD1 | TRBV19 | TGTGCCAGTGCCTCGGGACAGGGTTTCTACGAGCAGTACTTC | CASASGQGFYEQYF
. | TRBJ1-5 | . | TRBV18 | TGTGCCAGCTCACCGCCTCTAGAGACAGGAACTCAGCCCCAGCATTTT | CASSPPLETGTQPQHF
. | TRBJ2-2 | . | TRBV10-3 | TGTGCCATCAGTAAACAGGGCCCGAACACCGGGGAGCTGTTTTTT | CAISKQGPNTGELFF
. | TRBJ1-3 | . | TRBV6-1 | TGTGCCAGCAGTGAAAAAGCGGGCAGGGCCTCTGGAAACACCATATATTTT | CASSEKAGRASGNTIYF
. | TRBJ1-2 | . | TRBV6-5 | TGTGCCAGCCCGACACAGGGCGAGGGCTATGGCTACACCTTC | CASPTQGEGYGYTF
. | TRBJ2-1 | TRBD2 | TRBV19 | TGTGCCAGTAGTATAGTCCAGCGGGGTTACAATGAGCAGTTCTTC | CASSIVQRGYNEQFF
. | TRBJ2-7 | . | TRBV6-2/TRBV6-3 | TGTGCCAGCAGTTACGATCAGAGGGGGTTTAGTCACGAGCAGTACTTC | CASSYDQRGFSHEQYF
. | TRBJ1-2 | TRBD1 | TRBV7-9 | TGTGCCAGCAGCTTCGAAGGGGGCGCAAGGTATGGCTACACCTTC | CASSFEGGARYGYTF
. | TRBJ1-1 | . | TRBV19 | TGTGCCAGTAATGGCATGAAAACTGAAGCTTTCTTT | CASNGMKTEAFF
once | TRBJ1-1 | TRBD1 | TRBV6-1 | TGTGCCAGCACCAGACAGGGGGCTGGTACTGAAGCTTTCTTT | CASTRQGAGTEAFF
few | TRBJ1-2 | . | TRBV2 | TGTGCCACCCAACAGGGAGTTGAGGGCTACACCTTC | CATQQGVEGYTF
. | TRBJ1-3 | . | TRBV4-1 | TGCGCCAGCAGCGTACTTTTCGGGATCCCTGGAAACACCATATATTTT | CASSVLFGIPGNTIYF
. | TRBJ1-2 | . | TRBV6-6 | TGTGCCAGCAGCCCAACGAACGGGGGTGCATCTGGCTACACCTTC | CASSPTNGGASGYTF
. | TRBJ1-1 | TRBD1 | TRBV28 | TGTGCCAGCAAGCCGGGACAGGGAGCCACTGAAGCTTTCTTT | CASKPGQGATEAFF
. | TRBJ1-3 | TRBD1 | TRBV29-1 | TGCAGCGTTGACAAGGACAGGGGAAACACCATATATTTT | CSVDKDRGNTIYF
. | TRBJ1-1 | . | TRBV19 | TGTGCCAGTACCAGTTACAACACTGAAGCTTTCTTT | CASTSYNTEAFF
. | TRBJ1-2 | . | TRBV7-2 | TGTGCCAGCAGCTCAGCCGGGGTCTATGGCTACACCTTC | CASSSAGVYGYTF
few | TRBJ2-7 | TRBD2 | TRBV19 | TGTGCCAGTACGCCGCGGGGGGGACGTGAGCAGTACTTC | CASTPRGGREQYF
. | TRBJ2-7 | . | TRBV5-6 | TGTGCCAGCAGCTTGGCCGGGGGGCCAGAGCAGTACTTC | CASSLAGGPEQYF
once | TRBJ1-5 | TRBD1 | TRBV19 | TGTGCCAGTAGAAAGAGACAGGGGCCCAATCAGCCCCAGCATTTT | CASRKRQGPNQPQHF
few | TRBJ1-2 | . | TRBV6-5 | TGTGCCAGCAGGAGCCCTGGGCACTATGGCTACACCTTC | CASRSPGHYGYTF
. | TRBJ1-1 | TRBD1 | TRBV7-9 | TGTGCCAGCAGCTTAGGATTGGACAGGGAAGCTTTCTTT | CASSLGLDREAFF
. | TRBJ1-5 | . | TRBV12-3/TRBV12-4 | TGTGCCAGCAGCCAGGGGAATCAGCCCCAGCATTTT | CASSQGNQPQHF
once | TRBJ2-5 | . | TRBV7-2 | TGTGCCAGCAGCTACCACCGGGAGACCCAGTACTTC | CASSYHRETQYF
. | TRBJ1-2 | TRBD1 | TRBV25-1 | TGTGCCAGCAGTGCGATATTCTCAGGACAGGGGTCCTATGGCTACACCTTC | CASSAIFSGQGSYGYTF
. | TRBJ2-7 | TRBD1 | TRBV27 | TGTGCCACATCCTCCGGGACAGGGTTGTACGAGCAGTACTTC | CATSSGTGLYEQYF
. | TRBJ1-2 | TRBD1 | TRBV30 | TGTGCTTGGAGTGTACAGGGGATCGTTCATGGCTACACCTTC | CAWSVQGIVHGYTF
once | TRBJ2-3 | TRBD2 | TRBV19 | TGTGCCAGTAGTATAACCCAGCGGGGGGGCCGGGATACGCAGTATTTT | CASSITQRGGRDTQYF
. | TRBJ1-2 | TRBD1 | TRBV18 | TGTGCCAGCTCAATCGGGACAGGGGGCATCTATGGCTACACCTTC | CASSIGTGGIYGYTF
. | TRBJ1-1 | . | TRBV18 | TGTGCCAGCTCACGGTACGGGGGAGATGGTGGTGAAGCTTTCTTT | CASSRYGGDGGEAFF
. | TRBJ1-2 | TRBD1 | TRBV2 | TGTGCCAGCAGTGAGTACAGGGGTCCGGACTATGGCTACACCTTC | CASSEYRGPDYGYTF
. | TRBJ1-4 | . | TRBV5-5 | TGTGCCAGCAGTTCCCACAGGGCAACTAATGAAAAACTGTTTTTT | CASSSHRATNEKLFF
. | TRBJ2-1 | . | TRBV19 | TGTGCCAGTAGTATTAGATCCCGTTACAATGAGCAGTTCTTC | CASSIRSRYNEQFF
once | TRBJ1-1 | . | TRBV2 | TGTGCCACCTCAACGACAGTTAACACTGAAGCTTTCTTT | CATSTTVNTEAFF
. | TRBJ1-2 | . | TRBV19 | TGTGCCAGTAGTACCCTCCCCGGCAGGAACTATGGCTACACCTTC | CASSTLPGRNYGYTF
. | TRBJ2-1 | TRBD1 | TRBV6-1 | TGTGCCAGCAGTGAAAGGTCGTTAGGGGGCAGGGGGCAGTTCTTC | CASSERSLGGRGQFF
. | TRBJ1-5 | . | TRBV3-1/TRBV3-2 | TGTGCCAGCAGTCGGGACACGATCAATCAGCCCCAGCATTTT | CASSRDTINQPQHF
. | TRBJ1-4 | . | TRBV14 | TGTGCCAGCAGCCTCGGGACACCCAACGGTAATGAAAAACTGTTTTTT | CASSLGTPNGNEKLFF
. | TRBJ2-4 | TRBD2 | TRBV14 | TGTGCCAGCAGCCAAACAGGACTAGCGGGGGGGACCCTAGCCAAAAACATTCAGTACTTC | CASSQTGLAGGTLAKNIQYF
. | TRBJ1-5 | . | TRBV2 | TGTGCCAGCAGGGCGCCCGGGTTACATCAGCCCCAGCATTTT | CASRAPGLHQPQHF
. | TRBJ2-3 | . | TRBV5-1 | TGCGCCAGCAGCTCCCACGAGGGCGGGACCACAGATACGCAGTATTTT | CASSSHEGGTTDTQYF